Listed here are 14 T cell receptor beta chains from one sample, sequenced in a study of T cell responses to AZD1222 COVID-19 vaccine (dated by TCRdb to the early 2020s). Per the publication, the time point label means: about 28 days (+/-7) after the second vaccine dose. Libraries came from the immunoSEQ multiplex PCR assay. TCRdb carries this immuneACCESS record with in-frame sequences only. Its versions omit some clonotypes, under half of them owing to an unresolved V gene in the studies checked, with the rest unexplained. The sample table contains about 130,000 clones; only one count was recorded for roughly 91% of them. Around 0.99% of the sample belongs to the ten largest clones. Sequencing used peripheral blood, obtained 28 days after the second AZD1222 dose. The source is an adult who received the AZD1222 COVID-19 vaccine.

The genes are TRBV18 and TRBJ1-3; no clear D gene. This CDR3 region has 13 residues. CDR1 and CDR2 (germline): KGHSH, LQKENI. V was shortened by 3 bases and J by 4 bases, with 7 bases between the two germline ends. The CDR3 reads CASSPAGGNTIYF. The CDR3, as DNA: TGTGCCAGCTCACCGGCCGGAGGAAACACCATATATTTT.

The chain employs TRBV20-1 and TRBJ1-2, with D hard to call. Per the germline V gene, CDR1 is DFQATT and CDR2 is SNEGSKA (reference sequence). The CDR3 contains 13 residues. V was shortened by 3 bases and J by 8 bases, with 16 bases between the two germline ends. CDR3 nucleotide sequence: TGCAGTGCTAGTCTGTGGTCCGTAGGGGGCTACACCTTC. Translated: CSASLWSVGGYTF.

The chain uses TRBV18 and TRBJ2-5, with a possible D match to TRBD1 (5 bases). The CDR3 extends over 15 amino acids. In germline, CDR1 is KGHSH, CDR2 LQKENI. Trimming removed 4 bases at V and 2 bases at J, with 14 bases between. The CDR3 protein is CASSQYQGGQETQYF. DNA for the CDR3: TGTGCCAGCTCACAGTACCAGGGTGGGCAAGAGACCCAGTACTTC.

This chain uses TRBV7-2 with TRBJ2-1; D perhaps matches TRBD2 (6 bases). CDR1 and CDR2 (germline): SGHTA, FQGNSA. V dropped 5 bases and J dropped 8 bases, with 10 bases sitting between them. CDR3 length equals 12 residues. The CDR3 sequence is CASSLTRDEQFF. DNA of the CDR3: TGTGCCAGCAGCCTGACTAGGGATGAGCAGTTCTTC.

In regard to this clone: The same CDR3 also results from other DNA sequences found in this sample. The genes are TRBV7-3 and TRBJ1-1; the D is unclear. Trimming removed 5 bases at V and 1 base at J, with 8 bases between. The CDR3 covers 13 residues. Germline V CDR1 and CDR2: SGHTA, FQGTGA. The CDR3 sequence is CASSPGGNTEAFF. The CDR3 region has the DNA TGTGCCAGCAGCCCGGGAGGGAACACTGAAGCTTTCTTT.

The CDR3 DNA is TGCAGCGTTGAACTTACAGGGGTGGACTATGGCTACACCTTC. Its protein is CSVELTGVDYGYTF. This sequence joins TRBV29-1 and TRBJ1-2; 7 bases are a match to TRBD1. The V gene's germline CDR1 is SQVTM and CDR2 ANQGSEA. CDR3 length equals 14 residues. The V and J ends lost 2 bases and 3 bases, in that order; junction bases with no gene match: 6.

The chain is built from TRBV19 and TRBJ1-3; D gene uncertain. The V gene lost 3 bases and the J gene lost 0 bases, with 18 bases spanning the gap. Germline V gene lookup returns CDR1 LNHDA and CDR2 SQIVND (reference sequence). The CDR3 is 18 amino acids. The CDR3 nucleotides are TGTGCCAGTAGTATCCCCCTAGGACGGAGTCTCTCTGGAAACACCATATATTTT. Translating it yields CASSIPLGRSLSGNTIYF.

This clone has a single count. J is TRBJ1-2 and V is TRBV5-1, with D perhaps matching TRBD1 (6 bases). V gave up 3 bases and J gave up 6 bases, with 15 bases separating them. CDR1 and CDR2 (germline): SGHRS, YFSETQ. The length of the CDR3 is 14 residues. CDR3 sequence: CASSYRGHENGYTF. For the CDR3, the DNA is TGCGCCAGCAGCTACCGGGGACACGAGAATGGCTACACCTTC.

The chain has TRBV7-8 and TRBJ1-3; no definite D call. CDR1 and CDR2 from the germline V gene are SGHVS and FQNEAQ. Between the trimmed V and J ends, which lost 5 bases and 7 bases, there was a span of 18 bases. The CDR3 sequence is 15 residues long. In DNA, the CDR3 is TGTGCCAGCAGCCCTTTAAATACAAAAGCTAACACCATATATTTT. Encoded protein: CASSPLNTKANTIYF.

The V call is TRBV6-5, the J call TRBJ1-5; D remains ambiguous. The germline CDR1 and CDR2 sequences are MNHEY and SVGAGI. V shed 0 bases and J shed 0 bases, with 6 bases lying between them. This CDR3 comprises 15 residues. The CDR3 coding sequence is TGTGCCAGCAGTTACTCTTTGAATAGCAATCAGCCCCAGCATTTT. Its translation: CASSYSLNSNQPQHF.

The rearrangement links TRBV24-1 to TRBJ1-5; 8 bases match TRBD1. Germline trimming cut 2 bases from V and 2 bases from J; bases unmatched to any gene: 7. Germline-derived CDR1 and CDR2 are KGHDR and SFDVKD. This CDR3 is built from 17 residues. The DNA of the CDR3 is TGTGCCACCAGTGATTGGCCGGGACAGGTATGCAATCAGCCCCAGCATTTT. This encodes CATSDWPGQVCNQPQHF.

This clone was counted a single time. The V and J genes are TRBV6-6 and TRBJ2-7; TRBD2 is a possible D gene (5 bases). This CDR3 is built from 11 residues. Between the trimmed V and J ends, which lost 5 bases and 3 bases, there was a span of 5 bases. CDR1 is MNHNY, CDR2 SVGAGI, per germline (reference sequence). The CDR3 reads CASSRGYEQYF. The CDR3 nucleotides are TGTGCCAGCAGTCGGGGCTACGAGCAGTACTTC.

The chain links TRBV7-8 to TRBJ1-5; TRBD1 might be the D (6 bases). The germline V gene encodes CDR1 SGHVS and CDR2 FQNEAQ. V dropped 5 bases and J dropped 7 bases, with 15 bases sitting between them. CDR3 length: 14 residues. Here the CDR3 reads CASSQRGGSQPQHF. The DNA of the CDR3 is TGTGCCAGCAGCCAAAGGGGGGGAAGCCAGCCCCAGCATTTT.

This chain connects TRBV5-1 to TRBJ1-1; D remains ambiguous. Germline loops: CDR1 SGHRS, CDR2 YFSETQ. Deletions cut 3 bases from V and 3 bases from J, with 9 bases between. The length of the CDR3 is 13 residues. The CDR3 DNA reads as TGCGCCAGCAGCTGGAGACTAGACACTGAAGCTTTCTTT. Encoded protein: CASSWRLDTEAFF.